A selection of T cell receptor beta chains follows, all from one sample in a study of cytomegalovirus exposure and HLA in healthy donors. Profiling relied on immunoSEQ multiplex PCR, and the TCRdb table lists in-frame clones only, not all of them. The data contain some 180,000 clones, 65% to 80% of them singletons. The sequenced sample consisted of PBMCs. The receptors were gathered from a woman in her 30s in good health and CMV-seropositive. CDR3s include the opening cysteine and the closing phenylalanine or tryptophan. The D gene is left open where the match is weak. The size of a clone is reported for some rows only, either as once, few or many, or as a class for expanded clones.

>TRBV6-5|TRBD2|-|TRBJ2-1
TGTGCCAGCAGTTACTCGGGGGGGTCCAATGAGCAGTTCTTC
CASSYSGGSNEQFF
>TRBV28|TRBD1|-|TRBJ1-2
TGTGCCAGCAGTGACCAAGGGACAGGGAGGGCGTATGGCTACACCTTC
CASSDQGTGRAYGYTF
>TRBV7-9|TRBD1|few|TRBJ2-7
TGTGCCAGCAGCCTTGCTACAGGGGGTAGGTCCTACGAGCAGTACTTC
CASSLATGGRSYEQYF
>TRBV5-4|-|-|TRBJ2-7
TGTGCCAGCAGCTTTCAGTTTGAGCAGTACTTC
CASSFQFEQYF
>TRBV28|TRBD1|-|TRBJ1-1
TGTGCCAGCGGTGGACAGGGGCGGTTTGAAGCTTTCTTT
CASGGQGRFEAFF
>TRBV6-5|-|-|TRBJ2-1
TGTGCCAGCAGTTACCCAGGGAATGAGCAGTTCTTC
CASSYPGNEQFF
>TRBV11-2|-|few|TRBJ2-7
TGTGCCAGCAGCTCCCCCCCCAACTACGAGCAGTACTTC
CASSSPPNYEQYF
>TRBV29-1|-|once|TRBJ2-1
TGCAGCGTTGAAATGGGGGGTCCCTCCTACAATGAGCAGTTCTTC
CSVEMGGPSYNEQFF
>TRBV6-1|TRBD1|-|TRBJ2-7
TGTGCCACAAAGGGGGACAGGGGCGCCTACGAGCAGTACTTC
CATKGDRGAYEQYF
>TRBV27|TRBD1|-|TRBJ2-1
TGTGCCAGCAGTCTGGGGACAGGGGGCAATGAGCAGTTCTTC
CASSLGTGGNEQFF
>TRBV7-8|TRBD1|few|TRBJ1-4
TGTGCCAGCAGCTCAACCCCCCCGGGACAGGGCGATGAAAAACTGTTTTTT
CASSSTPPGQGDEKLFF
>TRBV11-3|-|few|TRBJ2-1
TGTGCCAGCAGCTTATATGAGGGCCCCAAGGGCCCATACAATGAGCAGTTCTTC
CASSLYEGPKGPYNEQFF
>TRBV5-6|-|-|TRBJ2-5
TGTGCCAGCAGCAGGCAGGGCCTCCAAGAGACCCAGTACTTC
CASSRQGLQETQYF
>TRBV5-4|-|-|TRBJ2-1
TGTGCCAGCAGTAGATCCTACAATGAGCAGTTCTTC
CASSRSYNEQFF
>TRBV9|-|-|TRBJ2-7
TGTGCCAGCAGCGTCGACTCTCGCGGGGTCTACGAGCAGTACTTC
CASSVDSRGVYEQYF
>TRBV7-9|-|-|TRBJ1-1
TGTGCCAGCAGCCAAACACCAGGGTTAAACACTGAAGCTTTCTTT
CASSQTPGLNTEAFF
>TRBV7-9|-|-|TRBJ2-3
TGTGCCAGCAGCCCTAGGACACGGGCAGATACGCAGTATTTT
CASSPRTRADTQYF
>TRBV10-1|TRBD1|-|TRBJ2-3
TGCGCCAGCAGTGTGGGACAGTACCCGGCAGATACGCAGTATTTT
CASSVGQYPADTQYF
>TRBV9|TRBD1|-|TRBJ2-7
TGTGCCAGCAGCGTAGGGGGGACAGGGCCCTACGAGCAGTACTTC
CASSVGGTGPYEQYF
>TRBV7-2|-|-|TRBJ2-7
TGTGCCAGCAGCGTTGCGATGACTGTCTCCTACGAGCAGTACTTC
CASSVAMTVSYEQYF
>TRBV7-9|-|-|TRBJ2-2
TGTTCCAGCAGCTCAATGGAGGGAATCACCGGGGAGCTGTTTTTT
CSSSSMEGITGELFF
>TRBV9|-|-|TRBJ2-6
TGTGCCAGCAGCGTACTGCTAGGCGGCCATGGGGCCAACGTCCTGACTTTC
CASSVLLGGHGANVLTF
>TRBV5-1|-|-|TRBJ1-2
TGCGCCAGCTCAAGGGACAAAGGGGACGGCTACACCTTC
CASSRDKGDGYTF
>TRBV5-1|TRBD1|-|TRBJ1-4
TGCGCCAGCAGCTTGGAGGGTGCGGACAGGGTGGAAAAACTGTTTTTT
CASSLEGADRVEKLFF
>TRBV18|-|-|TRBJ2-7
TGTGCCAGCTCACCGCAATCAGGATCCTACGAGCAGTACTTC
CASSPQSGSYEQYF
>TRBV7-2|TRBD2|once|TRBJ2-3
TGTGCCAGCAGCCCCAGACTAGCGGGGGGGGGCTTCACAGATACGCAGTATTTT
CASSPRLAGGGFTDTQYF
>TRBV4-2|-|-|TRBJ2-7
TGTGCCAGCAGCCAATCGGAACGGGGGATATACGAGCAGTGCTTC
CASSQSERGIYEQCF
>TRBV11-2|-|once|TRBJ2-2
TGTGCCAGCAGTAACATCGGGTGGACCGGGGAGCTGTTTTTT
CASSNIGWTGELFF
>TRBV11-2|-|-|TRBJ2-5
TGTGCCAGCAGCTTGTCGAGCGGGTGGGTCTCTGAGACCCAGTACTTC
CASSLSSGWVSETQYF
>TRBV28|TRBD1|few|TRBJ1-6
TGTGCCAGCAGCTTGGGACAGGCCCTTGTATCCCTCCACTTT
CASSLGQALVSLHF
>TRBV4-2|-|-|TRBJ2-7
TGTGCCAGCAGCCTCCCCTGCGGGGAATGCGAGCAGTACTTC
CASSLPCGECEQYF
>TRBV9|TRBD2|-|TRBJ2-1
TGTGCCAGCAGCGTAGGTTCATCACTAGCGGGGCACAATGAGCAGTTCTTC
CASSVGSSLAGHNEQFF
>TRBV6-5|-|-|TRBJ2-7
TGTGCCAGCAGTTATAGGGCCGGGGACACACGGGCCGAGCAGTACTTC
CASSYRAGDTRAEQYF
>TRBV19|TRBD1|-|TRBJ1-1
TGTGCCAGTAGTATGGGCGGGGACAGGGTGAGGGAAGCTTTCTTT
CASSMGGDRVREAFF
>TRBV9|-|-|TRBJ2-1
TGTGCCAGCACCAAGGGGGGGGGCGTCTACAATGAGCAGTTCTTC
CASTKGGGVYNEQFF
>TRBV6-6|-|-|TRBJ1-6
TGTGCCAGCAGTTGGATGGGGGCGGATAATTCACCCCTCCACTTT
CASSWMGADNSPLHF
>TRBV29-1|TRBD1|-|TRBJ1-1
TGCAGCGTCGGAGGGACAGTTTTTGAAGCTTTCTTT
CSVGGTVFEAFF
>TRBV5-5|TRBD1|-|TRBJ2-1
TGTGCCAGCAGCGTACCCGGGACAGGGAGGAATGAGCAGTTCTTC
CASSVPGTGRNEQFF
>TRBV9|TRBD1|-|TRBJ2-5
TGTGCCAGCAGCCGGGGACAGCAAGAGACCCAGTACTTC
CASSRGQQETQYF
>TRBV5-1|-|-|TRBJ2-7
TGCGCCAGCAGCTTGGTACTTCGCAGGGGTTCCTACGAGCAGTACTTC
CASSLVLRRGSYEQYF
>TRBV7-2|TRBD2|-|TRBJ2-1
TGTGCCAGCAGCTCCCCGGGGGGGCCCTACAATGAGCAGTTCTTC
CASSSPGGPYNEQFF
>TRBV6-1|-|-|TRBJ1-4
TGTGCCAGCGCCTACTCACAGGGAAGGGGGGAAAAACTGTTTTTT
CASAYSQGRGEKLFF
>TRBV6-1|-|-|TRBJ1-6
TGTGCCAGCAGGGTCGGGCAGGGCTATAATTCACCCCTCCACTTT
CASRVGQGYNSPLHF
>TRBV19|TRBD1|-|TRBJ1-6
TGTGCCAGTAGTATAGATAGGACAGGACGATCACCCCTCCACTTT
CASSIDRTGRSPLHF
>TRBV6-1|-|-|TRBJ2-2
TGTGCCAGTTATCAGGGGTGGGGGAACACCGGGGAGCTGTTTTTT
CASYQGWGNTGELFF
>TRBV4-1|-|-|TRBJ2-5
TGCGCCAGCAGCCAAGGAGGCTGGGAGACCCAGTACTTC
CASSQGGWETQYF
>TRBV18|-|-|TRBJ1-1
TGTGCCAGCTCATTTGGAGAGAACACTGAAGCTTTCTTT
CASSFGENTEAFF
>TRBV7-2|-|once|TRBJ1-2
TGTGCCAGCAGCCCCCCAGGCAGCGGGGGCTACACCTTC
CASSPPGSGGYTF
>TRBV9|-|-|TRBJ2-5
TGTGCCAGCAGCCTTCGACAGAGCCAAGAGACCCAGTACTTC
CASSLRQSQETQYF
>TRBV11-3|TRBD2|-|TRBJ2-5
TGTGCCAGCAGCCAATGGGGGACTAGCGGGGGGGCTGGGAGTTGGGAGACCCAGTACTTC
CASSQWGTSGGAGSWETQYF
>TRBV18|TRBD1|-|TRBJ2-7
TGTGCCAGCTCACGGCCCGGGACAGCCTACGAGCAGTACTTC
CASSRPGTAYEQYF
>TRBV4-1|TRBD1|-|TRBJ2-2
TGCGCCAGCAGCCAAACCCGGACAGGGAATGGGCTGAACACCGGGGAGCTGTTTTTT
CASSQTRTGNGLNTGELFF
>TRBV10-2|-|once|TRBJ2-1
TGCGCCAGCATGTTAGCGGATAGCTCCTACAATGAGCAGTTCTTC
CASMLADSSYNEQFF
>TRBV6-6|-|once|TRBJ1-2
TGTGCCAGCAGTTATGAGGGCGGCTACACCTTC
CASSYEGGYTF
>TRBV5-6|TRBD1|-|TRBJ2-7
TGTGCCAGCAGCTTAGGACAGGTTAACTACGAGCAGTACTTC
CASSLGQVNYEQYF